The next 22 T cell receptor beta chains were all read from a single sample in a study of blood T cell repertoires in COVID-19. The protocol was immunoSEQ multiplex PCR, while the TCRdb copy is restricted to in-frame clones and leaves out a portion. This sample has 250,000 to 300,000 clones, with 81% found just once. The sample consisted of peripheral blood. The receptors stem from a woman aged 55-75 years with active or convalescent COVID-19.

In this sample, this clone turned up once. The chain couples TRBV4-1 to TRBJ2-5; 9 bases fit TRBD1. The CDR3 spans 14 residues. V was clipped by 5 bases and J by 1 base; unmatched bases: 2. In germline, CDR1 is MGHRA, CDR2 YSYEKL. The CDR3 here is CASSWGQGQETQYF. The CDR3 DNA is TGCGCCAGCAGCTGGGGACAGGGCCAAGAGACCCAGTACTTC.

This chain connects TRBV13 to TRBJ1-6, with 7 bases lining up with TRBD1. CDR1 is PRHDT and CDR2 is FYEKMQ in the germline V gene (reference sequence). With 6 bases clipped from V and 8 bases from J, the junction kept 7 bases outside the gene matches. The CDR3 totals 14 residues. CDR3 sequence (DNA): TGTGCCAGCAGATTCCGACAGGGAGATTCACCCCTCCACTTT. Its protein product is CASRFRQGDSPLHF.

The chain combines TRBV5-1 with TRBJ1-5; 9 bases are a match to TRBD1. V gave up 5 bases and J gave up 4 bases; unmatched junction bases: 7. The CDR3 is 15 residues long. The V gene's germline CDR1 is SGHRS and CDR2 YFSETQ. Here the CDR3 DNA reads TGCGCCAGCAGGCCAACAGGGGGCGGGAATCAGCCCCAGCATTTT. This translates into CASRPTGGGNQPQHF.

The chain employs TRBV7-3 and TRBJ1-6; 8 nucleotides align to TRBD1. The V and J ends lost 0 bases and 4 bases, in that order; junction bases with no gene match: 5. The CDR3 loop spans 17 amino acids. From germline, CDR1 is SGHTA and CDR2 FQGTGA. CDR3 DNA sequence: TGTGCCAGCAGCTTAACGCCTCAGGGGGCATATAATTCACCCCTCCACTTT. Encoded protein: CASSLTPQGAYNSPLHF.

The CDR3 reads CASSLVVGEHNEAFF. The CDR3 DNA follows: TGCGCCAGCAGCTTGGTTGTGGGCGAGCATAATGAAGCTTTCTTT. The J gene is TRBJ1-1, the V gene TRBV5-1; D gene uncertain. This CDR3 is built from 15 residues. The V end was cut by 0 bases, the J end by 7 bases, with 16 bases between. Germline assignment: CDR1 SGHRS and CDR2 YFSETQ.

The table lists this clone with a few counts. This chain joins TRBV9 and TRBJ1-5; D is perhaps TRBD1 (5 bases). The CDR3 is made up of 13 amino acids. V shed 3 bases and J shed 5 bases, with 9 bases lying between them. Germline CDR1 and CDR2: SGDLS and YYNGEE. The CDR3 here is CASSDRWDQPQHF. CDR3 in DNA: TGTGCCAGCAGCGACAGGTGGGATCAGCCCCAGCATTTT.

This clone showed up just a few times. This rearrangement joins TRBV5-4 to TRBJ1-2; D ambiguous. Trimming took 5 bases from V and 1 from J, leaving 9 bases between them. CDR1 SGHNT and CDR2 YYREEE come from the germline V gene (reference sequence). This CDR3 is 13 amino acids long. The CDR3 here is CASRPGRNYGYTF. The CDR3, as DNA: TGTGCCAGCAGACCAGGCCGTAACTATGGCTACACCTTC.

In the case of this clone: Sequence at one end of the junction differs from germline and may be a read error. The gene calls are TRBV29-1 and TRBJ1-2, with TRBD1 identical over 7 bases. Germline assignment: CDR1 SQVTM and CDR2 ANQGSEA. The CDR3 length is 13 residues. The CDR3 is CSVGLGQNYGYAF. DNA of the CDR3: TGCAGCGTTGGCCTGGGACAGAACTATGGCTACGCCTTC.

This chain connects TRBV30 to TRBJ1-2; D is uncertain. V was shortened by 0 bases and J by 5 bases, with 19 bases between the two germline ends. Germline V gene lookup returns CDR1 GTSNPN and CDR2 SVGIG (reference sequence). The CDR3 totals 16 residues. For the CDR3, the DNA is TGTGCCTGGAGTGTGACTGGGTCCCCGGCGACTTATGGCTACACCTTC. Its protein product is CAWSVTGSPATYGYTF.

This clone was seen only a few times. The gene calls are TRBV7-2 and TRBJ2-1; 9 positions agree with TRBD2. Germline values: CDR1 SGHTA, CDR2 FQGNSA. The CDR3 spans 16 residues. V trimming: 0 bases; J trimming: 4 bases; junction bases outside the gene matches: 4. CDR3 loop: CASSLAATSGYNEQFF. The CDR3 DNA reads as TGTGCCAGCAGCTTAGCGGCGACTAGCGGTTACAATGAGCAGTTCTTC.

Here the CDR3 DNA reads TGTGCCAGCAGTGCCCCAGGATTCAATCAGCCCCAGCATTTT. This encodes CASSAPGFNQPQHF. V is TRBV6-1 and J is TRBJ1-5; D gene ambiguous. V was cut by 4 bases and J by 3 bases, with 10 bases left in between. The CDR3 is made up of 14 amino acids. CDR1 and CDR2 from the germline V gene are MNHNS and SASEGT.

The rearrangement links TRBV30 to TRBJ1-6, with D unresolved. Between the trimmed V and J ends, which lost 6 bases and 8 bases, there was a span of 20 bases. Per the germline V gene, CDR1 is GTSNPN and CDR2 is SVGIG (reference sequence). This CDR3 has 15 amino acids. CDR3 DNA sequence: TGTGCCTGTCCTGGACGTCGGACTAGGGATTCACCCCTCCACTTT. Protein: CACPGRRTRDSPLHF.

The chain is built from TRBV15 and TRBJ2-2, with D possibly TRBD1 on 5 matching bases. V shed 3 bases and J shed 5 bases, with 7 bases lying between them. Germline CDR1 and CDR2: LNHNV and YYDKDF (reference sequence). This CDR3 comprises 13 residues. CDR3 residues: CATSSHRTGELFF. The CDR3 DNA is TGTGCCACCAGCAGCCACAGGACCGGGGAGCTGTTTTTT.

CDR3: CATSDLGNRVSNQPQHF. The CDR3 DNA sequence: TGTGCCACCAGTGATTTGGGGAACAGGGTGAGCAATCAGCCCCAGCATTTT. The chain carries TRBV24-1 and TRBJ1-5; a weak D match, TRBD1 (6 bases). CDR1 is KGHDR and CDR2 is SFDVKD in the germline V gene. Trimming pared 0 bases from V and 1 base from J, leaving 12 bases between. The CDR3 sequence is 17 residues long.

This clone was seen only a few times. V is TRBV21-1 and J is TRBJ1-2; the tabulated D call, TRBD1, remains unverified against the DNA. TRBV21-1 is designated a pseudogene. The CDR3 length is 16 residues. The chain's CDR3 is CASSKVCGTGDRGYTF. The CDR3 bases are TGTGCCAGCAGCAAGGTGTGCGGGACAGGGGATCGGGGCTACACCTTC.

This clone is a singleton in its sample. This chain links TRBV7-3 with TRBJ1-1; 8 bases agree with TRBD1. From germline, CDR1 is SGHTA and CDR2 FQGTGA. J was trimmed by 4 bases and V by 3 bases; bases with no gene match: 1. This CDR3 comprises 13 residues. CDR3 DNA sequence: TGTGCCAGCAGCTTGACAGGGGTCACTGAAGCTTTCTTT. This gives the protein CASSLTGVTEAFF.

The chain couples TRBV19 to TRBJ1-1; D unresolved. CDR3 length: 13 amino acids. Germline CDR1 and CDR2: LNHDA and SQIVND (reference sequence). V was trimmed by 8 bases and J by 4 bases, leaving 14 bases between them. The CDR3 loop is CASGQALGTEAFF. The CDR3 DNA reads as TGTGCCAGTGGGCAGGCCCTGGGCACTGAAGCTTTCTTT. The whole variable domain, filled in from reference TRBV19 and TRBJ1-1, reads DGGITQSPKYLFRKEGQNVTLSCEQNLNHDAMYWYRQDPGQGLRLIYYSQIVNDFQKGDIAEGYSVSREKKESFPLTVTSAQKNPTAFYLCASGQALGTEAFFGQGTRLTVV.

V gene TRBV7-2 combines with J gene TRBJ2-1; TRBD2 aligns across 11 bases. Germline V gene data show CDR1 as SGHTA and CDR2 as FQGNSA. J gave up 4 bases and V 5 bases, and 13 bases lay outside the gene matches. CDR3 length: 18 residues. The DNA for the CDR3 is TGTGCCAGCAGCCCCCGGGGTAGCGGGGGGGCGGGATACAATGAGCAGTTCTTC. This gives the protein CASSPRGSGGAGYNEQFF.

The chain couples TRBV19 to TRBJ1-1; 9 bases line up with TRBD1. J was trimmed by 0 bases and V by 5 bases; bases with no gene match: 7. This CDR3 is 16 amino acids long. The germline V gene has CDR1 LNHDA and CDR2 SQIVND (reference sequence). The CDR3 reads CASSHTGGSLNTEAFF. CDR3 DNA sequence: TGTGCCAGTAGTCATACAGGGGGCTCGCTGAACACTGAAGCTTTCTTT. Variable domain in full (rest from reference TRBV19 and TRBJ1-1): DGGITQSPKYLFRKEGQNVTLSCEQNLNHDAMYWYRQDPGQGLRLIYYSQIVNDFQKGDIAEGYSVSREKKESFPLTVTSAQKNPTAFYLCASSHTGGSLNTEAFFGQGTRLTVV.

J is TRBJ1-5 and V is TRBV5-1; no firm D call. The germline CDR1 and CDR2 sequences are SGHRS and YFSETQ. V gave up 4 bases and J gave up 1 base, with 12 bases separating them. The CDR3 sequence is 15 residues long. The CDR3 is CASSRRSGSNQPQHF. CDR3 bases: TGCGCCAGCAGCAGACGATCGGGGAGCAATCAGCCCCAGCATTTT.

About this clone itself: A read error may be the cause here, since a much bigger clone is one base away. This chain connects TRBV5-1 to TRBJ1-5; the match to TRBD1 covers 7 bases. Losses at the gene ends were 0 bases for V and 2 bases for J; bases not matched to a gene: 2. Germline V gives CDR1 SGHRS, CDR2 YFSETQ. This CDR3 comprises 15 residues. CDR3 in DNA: TGCGCCAGCAGCTTGGAGGGGGCTGGCAATCAGCCCCAGCATTTT. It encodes CASSLEGAGNQPQHF. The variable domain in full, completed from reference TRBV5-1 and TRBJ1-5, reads KAGVTQTPRYLIKTRGQQVTLSCSPISGHRSVSWYQQTPGQGLQFLFEYFSETQRNKGNFPGRFSGRQFSNSRSEMNVSTLELGDSALYLCASSLEGAGNQPQHFGDGTRLSIL.

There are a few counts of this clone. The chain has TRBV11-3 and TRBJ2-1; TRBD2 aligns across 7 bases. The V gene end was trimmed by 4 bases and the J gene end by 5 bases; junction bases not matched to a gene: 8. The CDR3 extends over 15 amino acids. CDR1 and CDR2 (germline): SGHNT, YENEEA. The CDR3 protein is CASSSGTTTNNEQFF. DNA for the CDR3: TGTGCCAGCAGCTCCGGGACTACAACTAACAATGAGCAGTTCTTC.